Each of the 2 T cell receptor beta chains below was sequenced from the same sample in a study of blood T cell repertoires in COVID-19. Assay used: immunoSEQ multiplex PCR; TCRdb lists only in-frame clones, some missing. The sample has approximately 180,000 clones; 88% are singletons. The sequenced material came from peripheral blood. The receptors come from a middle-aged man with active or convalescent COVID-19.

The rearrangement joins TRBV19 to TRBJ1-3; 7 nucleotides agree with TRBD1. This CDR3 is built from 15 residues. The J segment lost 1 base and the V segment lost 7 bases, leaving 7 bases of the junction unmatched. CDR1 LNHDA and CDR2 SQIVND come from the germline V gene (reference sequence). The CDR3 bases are TGTGCCAGTACGGAGACAGGGAGGTCTGGAAACACCATATATTTT. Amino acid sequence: CASTETGRSGNTIYF.

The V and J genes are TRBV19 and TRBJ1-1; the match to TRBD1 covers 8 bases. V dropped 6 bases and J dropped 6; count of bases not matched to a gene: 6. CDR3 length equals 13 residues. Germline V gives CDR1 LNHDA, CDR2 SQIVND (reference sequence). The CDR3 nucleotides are TGTGCCAGTAGGAGTGACAGGGGCGCTGAAGCTTTCTTT. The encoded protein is CASRSDRGAEAFF. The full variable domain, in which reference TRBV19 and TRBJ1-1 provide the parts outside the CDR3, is DGGITQSPKYLFRKEGQNVTLSCEQNLNHDAMYWYRQDPGQGLRLIYYSQIVNDFQKGDIAEGYSVSREKKESFPLTVTSAQKNPTAFYLCASRSDRGAEAFFGQGTRLTVV.